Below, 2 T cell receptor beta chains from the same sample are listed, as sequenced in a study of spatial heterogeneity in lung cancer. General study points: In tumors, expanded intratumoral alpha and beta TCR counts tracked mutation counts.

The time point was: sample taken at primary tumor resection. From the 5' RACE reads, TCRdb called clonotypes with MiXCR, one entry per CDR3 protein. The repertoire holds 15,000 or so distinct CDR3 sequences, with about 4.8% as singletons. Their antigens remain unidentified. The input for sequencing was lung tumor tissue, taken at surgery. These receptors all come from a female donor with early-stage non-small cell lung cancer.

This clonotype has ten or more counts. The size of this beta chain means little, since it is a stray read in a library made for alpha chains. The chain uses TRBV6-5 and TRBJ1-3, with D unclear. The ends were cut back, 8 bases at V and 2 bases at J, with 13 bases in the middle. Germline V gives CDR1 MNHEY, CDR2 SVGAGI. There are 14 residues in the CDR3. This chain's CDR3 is CASYPSGAGNTIYF. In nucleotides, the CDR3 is TGTGCCAGCTACCCGAGTGGGGCTGGAAACACCATATATTTT.

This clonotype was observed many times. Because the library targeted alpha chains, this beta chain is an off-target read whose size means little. As DNA, the CDR3 is TGTGCCAGCAGCTTAAGGGGGGCTGGGGAGACCCAGTACTTC. It yields the protein CASSLRGAGETQYF. V is TRBV5-6 and J is TRBJ2-5, with D perhaps given as TRBD1 or TRBD2 (6 bases each). CDR1 and CDR2 from the germline V gene are SGHDT and YYEEEE. The V gene lost 2 bases and the J gene lost 5 bases, with 13 bases spanning the gap. This CDR3 contains 14 residues.